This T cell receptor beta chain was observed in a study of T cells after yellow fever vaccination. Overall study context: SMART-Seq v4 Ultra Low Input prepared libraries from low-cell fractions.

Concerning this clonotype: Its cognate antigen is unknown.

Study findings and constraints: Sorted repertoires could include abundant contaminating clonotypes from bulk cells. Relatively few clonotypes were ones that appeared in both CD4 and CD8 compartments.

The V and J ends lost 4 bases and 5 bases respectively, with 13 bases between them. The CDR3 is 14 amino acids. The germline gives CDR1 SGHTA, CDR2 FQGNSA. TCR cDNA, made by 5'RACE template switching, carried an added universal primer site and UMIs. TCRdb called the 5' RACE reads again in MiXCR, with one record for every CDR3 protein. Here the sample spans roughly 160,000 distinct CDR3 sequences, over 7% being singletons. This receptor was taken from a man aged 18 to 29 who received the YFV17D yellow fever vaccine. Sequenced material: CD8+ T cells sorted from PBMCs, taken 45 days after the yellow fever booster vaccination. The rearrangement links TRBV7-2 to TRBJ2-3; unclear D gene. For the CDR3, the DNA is TGTGCCAGCAGCTCCCCCGGTGAGGTAGATACGCAGTATTTT. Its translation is CASSSPGEVDTQYF.